A single sample gave rise to the 10 T cell receptor beta chains below, sequenced in a study of blood T cell repertoires in COVID-19. The method was immunoSEQ multiplex PCR; TCRdb's version includes in-frame clones alone and lacks a portion of them. The sample holds about 190,000 clones, less than 80% seen once. Sequencing was performed on peripheral blood. All receptors come from a man aged 45-65 years who had recovered from COVID-19.

The CDR3 sequence is CASQPGTGGLWDEQYF. The CDR3, as DNA: TGTGCCAGCCAACCCGGGACAGGGGGCCTTTGGGACGAGCAGTACTTC. This chain connects TRBV6-6 to TRBJ2-7; TRBD1 aligns across 12 bases. CDR1 MNHNY and CDR2 SVGAGI come from the germline V gene (reference sequence). Trimming at V came to 8 bases and at J to 5 bases, leaving 13 bases not matched to a gene. This CDR3 has 16 amino acids.

The CDR3: CASSPPDRAATEAFF. DNA for the CDR3: TGTGCCAGCAGCCCCCCGGACAGGGCGGCCACTGAAGCTTTCTTT. The chain joins TRBV7-2 to TRBJ1-1, with 8 bases aligning to TRBD1. V dropped 5 bases and J dropped 4; count of bases not matched to a gene: 9. From germline, CDR1 is SGHTA and CDR2 FQGNSA. The CDR3 is 15 residues long.

This clone was counted between two and nine times. V gene TRBV10-3 combines with J gene TRBJ1-5; D is undetermined. This CDR3 is 13 amino acids long. Per germline, CDR1 ENHRY and CDR2 SYGVKD. V gave up 0 bases and J gave up 8 bases, with 8 bases separating them. CDR3 sequence (DNA): TGTGCCATCAGTGAGTCGACGAGGGAGCCCCAGCATTTT. Translation gives CAISESTREPQHF.

The J gene is TRBJ1-5, the V gene TRBV9; tentatively, D is TRBD1 (5 bases). V was clipped by 4 bases and J by 4 bases, with 27 bases between them. CDR3 length: 19 residues. The V gene's germline CDR1 is SGDLS and CDR2 YYNGEE. The CDR3 here is CASSPQRGRATDTNQPQHF. The CDR3 DNA is TGTGCCAGCAGCCCCCAACGGGGGAGGGCGACGGATACTAATCAGCCCCAGCATTTT.

The CDR3 DNA follows: TGTGCCAGCAGTTCGACAGGGGGCTACGAGCAGTACTTC. It specifies CASSSTGGYEQYF. The chain is built from TRBV27 and TRBJ2-7; 9 bases match TRBD1. The germline CDR1 and CDR2 sequences are MNHEY and SMNVEV (reference sequence). Germline trimming cut 4 bases from V and 3 bases from J; bases unmatched to any gene: 1. This CDR3 comprises 13 residues.

This chain uses TRBV5-6 with TRBJ2-5, with 12 bases fitting TRBD1. V trimming: 3 bases; J trimming: 5 bases; junction bases outside the gene matches: 2. The germline V gene has CDR1 SGHDT and CDR2 YYEEEE. The CDR3 covers 14 residues. The CDR3 loop reads CASSWGQGAETQYF. The CDR3 region has the DNA TGTGCCAGCAGCTGGGGACAGGGGGCCGAGACCCAGTACTTC.

This chain links TRBV19 with TRBJ1-1; D might be TRBD1 (5 bases). The ends were cut back, 7 bases at V and 1 base at J, with 16 bases in the middle. This CDR3 is built from 15 residues. CDR1 and CDR2 (germline): LNHDA, SQIVND (reference sequence). CDR3 nucleotide sequence: TGTGCCAGTACCTTCAGGGCCGGTCAGAACACTGAAGCTTTCTTT. Its translation is CASTFRAGQNTEAFF.

This chain connects TRBV19 to TRBJ2-4; TRBD2 matches at 11 bases. Germline CDR1 LNHDA, CDR2 SQIVND (reference sequence). V was pared by 5 bases and J by 9 bases, with 9 bases of the junction left unmatched. CDR3 length equals 15 residues. The CDR3 DNA reads TGTGCCAGTAGTTCCATAGCGGGAGGGCCGGGCATTCAGTACTTC. Its protein product is CASSSIAGGPGIQYF.

The sample holds one count of this clone. The rearrangement uses TRBV27 and TRBJ1-6; D is undetermined. Germline assignment: CDR1 MNHEY and CDR2 SMNVEV (reference sequence). This CDR3 has 13 residues. V lost 3 bases and J lost 15, with 15 bases in between. CDR3 nucleotide sequence: TGTGCCAGCAGTTTTAGCCAATTGCTTCTCCTCCACTTT. The encoded protein is CASSFSQLLLLHF.

The J gene is TRBJ2-3, the V gene TRBV27, with TRBD2 matching 9 bases. Germline CDR1 MNHEY, CDR2 SMNVEV (reference sequence). The CDR3 runs to 17 residues. The V gene end was trimmed by 6 bases and the J gene end by 0 bases; junction bases not matched to a gene: 10. Here the CDR3 reads CASSGYLAGPSTDTQYF. DNA for the CDR3: TGTGCCAGCAGCGGATACCTAGCGGGGCCTAGCACAGATACGCAGTATTTT.